Shown below are 25 T cell receptor beta chains from a single sample sequenced in a study of persistence of HIV-infected CD4 T cells. The stimulus was lysate of CMV-infected fibroblasts, around 10 ug/mL. CD40L-negative CD69-negative CD45RO-high memory CD4+ T cells were sorted as populations depleted of antigen-responding cells. Their specific antigens are unknown. The immunoSEQ assay was version 4, run in survey mode. Here immunoSEQ multiplex PCR was the method, and the copy in TCRdb shows in-frame clones only, minus some. The sample records approximately 31,000 clones, roughly four fifths being singletons. This specimen was CD4+ T cells sorted from PBMCs after approximately 19-hour stimulation, taken from a patient who received antiretroviral therapy. These receptors all come from an adult man with HIV who was CMV-seropositive.

The chain employs TRBV10-3 and TRBJ2-7; tentatively, D is TRBD2 (6 bases). The CDR3 length is 15 residues. V was shortened by 3 bases and J by 5 bases, with 17 bases between the two germline ends. Germline V gives CDR1 ENHRY, CDR2 SYGVKD. CDR3 in DNA: TGTGCCATCAGTGACCCGGGACTGCCCGGGGACGAGCAGTACTTC. Translating it yields CAISDPGLPGDEQYF.

The rearrangement uses TRBV19 and TRBJ2-2; no definite D call. Germline CDR1 is LNHDA and CDR2 is SQIVND (reference sequence). Trimming removed 10 bases at V and 5 bases at J, with 23 bases between. The CDR3 contains 16 residues. As DNA, the CDR3 is TGTGCCACCGGGCGGCAGCCCGACCTTATAACCGGGGAGCTGTTTTTT. Its protein is CATGRQPDLITGELFF.

This clone has only a few counts. The chain employs TRBV18 and TRBJ1-1, with D maybe TRBD1 (6 bases). The length of the CDR3 is 13 residues. Germline assignment: CDR1 KGHSH and CDR2 LQKENI. The germline V and J ends were trimmed by 5 bases and 0 bases, with 7 bases remaining between them. CDR3 coding DNA: TGTGCCAGCTCAGGGGGCTTGAACACTGAAGCTTTCTTT. It yields the protein CASSGGLNTEAFF.

The genes are TRBV5-1 and TRBJ1-3; no clear D. CDR3 length equals 16 residues. Trimming left V 5 bases short and J 1 base short, with 16 bases between. Germline CDR1 is SGHRS and CDR2 is YFSETQ. DNA of the CDR3: TGCGCCAGCAGTAGGTTAGGAGGCCAATCTGGAAACACCATATATTTT. Amino acids: CASSRLGGQSGNTIYF.

The chain carries TRBV19 and TRBJ2-7; 7 bases align to TRBD2. The germline V gene encodes CDR1 LNHDA and CDR2 SQIVND (reference sequence). Trimming removed 8 bases from V and 3 bases from J; junction bases left unmatched: 10. The CDR3 length is 14 residues. Here the CDR3 reads CASSRGDSVYEQYF. The CDR3 DNA reads as TGTGCCAGTTCCCGGGGGGACTCGGTCTACGAGCAGTACTTC.

The chain links TRBV7-2 to TRBJ1-3; 8 bases fit TRBD1. The CDR3 has 13 amino acids. CDR1 is SGHTA and CDR2 is FQGNSA in the germline V gene. The V gene end was trimmed by 5 bases and the J gene end by 16 bases; junction bases not matched to a gene: 13. The chain's CDR3 is CASSASVDRDRYF. The CDR3, as DNA: TGTGCCAGCAGCGCTAGTGTCGACCGGGACAGGTATTTT.

This clone was seen once. CDR3 residues: CASSQGVKLFF. The CDR3 DNA reads as TGTGCCAGCAGCCAAGGTGTAAAACTGTTTTTT. This chain uses TRBV4-2 with TRBJ1-4; D ambiguous. This CDR3 is 11 amino acids long. The germline V gene has CDR1 LGHNA and CDR2 YNFKEQ. V was trimmed by 1 base and J by 10 bases, leaving 4 bases between them.

This sequence joins TRBV13 and TRBJ2-1, with unresolved D. CDR3 size: 14 residues. Trimming left V 5 bases short and J 5 bases short, with 13 bases between. Germline-derived CDR1 and CDR2 are PRHDT and FYEKMQ (reference sequence). The CDR3 nucleotides read TGTGCCAGCAGCGAAGGGTATAGGGACAATGAGCAGTTCTTC. This gives the protein CASSEGYRDNEQFF.

The V and J genes are TRBV7-6 and TRBJ1-2; 8 positions match TRBD1. V was pared by 4 bases and J by 6 bases, with 10 bases of the junction left unmatched. The germline V gene encodes CDR1 SGHVS and CDR2 FNYEAQ. The CDR3 spans 15 residues. In DNA, the CDR3 is TGTGCCAGCAGCTCCTCGGCGCAGGGGGCCCATGGCTACACCTTC. Its translation is CASSSSAQGAHGYTF.

The chain has TRBV28 and TRBJ1-6, with D hard to call. V was pared by 4 bases and J by 6 bases, with 4 bases between. Germline assignment: CDR1 MDHEN and CDR2 SYDVKM. The CDR3 is 12 amino acids. In nucleotides, the CDR3 is TGTGCCAGCAGTTCCCCTAATTCACCCCTCCACTTT. Protein sequence: CASSSPNSPLHF.

The chain uses TRBV7-2 and TRBJ1-1; tentatively, D is TRBD1 (5 bases). This CDR3 region has 15 residues. Germline V gene lookup returns CDR1 SGHTA and CDR2 FQGNSA. V lost 5 bases and J lost 0, with 13 bases in between. The CDR3 DNA reads TGTGCCAGCAGCCCCCAGACGGACATGAACACTGAAGCTTTCTTT. Translating it yields CASSPQTDMNTEAFF.

The chain has TRBV19 and TRBJ2-2; the match to TRBD2 covers 7 bases. Germline V gene sequence: CDR1 LNHDA, CDR2 SQIVND (reference sequence). The CDR3 has 15 amino acids. Trimming at V came to 3 bases and at J to 9 bases, leaving 10 bases not matched to a gene. The chain's CDR3 is CASSIPRGTNRELFF. The CDR3 nucleotides are TGTGCCAGTAGTATCCCGCGGGGGACGAACCGGGAGCTGTTTTTT.

The CDR3 sequence: CAISAGTGTGVNTDTQYF. The CDR3 nucleotides read TGTGCCATCAGTGCAGGGACCGGGACAGGGGTCAACACAGATACGCAGTATTTT. The rearrangement joins TRBV10-3 to TRBJ2-3, with 10 bases fitting TRBD1. The V and J ends lost 4 bases and 2 bases, in that order; junction bases with no gene match: 12. Germline-derived CDR1 and CDR2 are ENHRY and SYGVKD. This CDR3 is 18 amino acids long.

The CDR3 DNA follows: TGTGCCAGTAGACGGGACAGGGGAAGCAATCAGCCCCAGCATTTT. It encodes CASRRDRGSNQPQHF. This chain connects TRBV19 to TRBJ1-5, with 10 bases that match TRBD1. The trim removed 6 bases at V and 1 base at J, leaving 3 bases unmatched. Looked up from germline, CDR1 is LNHDA and CDR2 is SQIVND (reference sequence). The CDR3 extends over 15 amino acids.

This chain uses TRBV24-1 with TRBJ2-1, with 7 nucleotides matching TRBD1. CDR1 and CDR2 (germline): KGHDR, SFDVKD. CDR3 length equals 16 residues. V shed 3 bases and J 6 bases; nucleotides not matched to a gene: 10. The DNA of the CDR3 is TGTGCCACCAGTGATCCCTCGGGACAGTTACGCAATGAGCAGTTCTTC. It specifies CATSDPSGQLRNEQFF.

This clone appeared a few times. The rearrangement links TRBV6-2 or TRBV6-3 to TRBJ1-5; D not certain. Germline CDR1 and CDR2: MNHEY and SVGEGT. This CDR3 comprises 15 residues. The V end lost 5 bases, the J end lost 7 bases, and 18 bases lay between the germline ends. CDR3 sequence: CASSHYSTVGQPQHF. CDR3 sequence (DNA): TGTGCCAGCAGTCACTACTCGACGGTTGGGCAGCCCCAGCATTTT.

The chain is built from TRBV6-5 and TRBJ1-2, with a weak D call TRBD1 (5 bases). CDR3 length: 14 residues. Germline loops: CDR1 MNHEY, CDR2 SVGAGI. The ends were cut back, 4 bases at V and 5 bases at J, with 14 bases in the middle. The CDR3 DNA reads TGTGCCAGCAGTTCCTCGGGACGGCGGTATGGCTACACCTTC. Translation gives CASSSSGRRYGYTF.

This clone was seen a few times. The CDR3 loop reads CASCPMGRGNEQFF. DNA of the CDR3: TGTGCCAGCTGCCCCATGGGGCGGGGCAATGAGCAGTTCTTC. This rearrangement joins TRBV27 to TRBJ2-1, with D tentatively TRBD2 (6 bases). The CDR3 has 14 residues. Trimming left V 8 bases short and J 6 bases short, with 17 bases between. CDR1 and CDR2 (germline): MNHEY, SMNVEV (reference sequence).

The chain employs TRBV6-2 or TRBV6-3 and TRBJ1-1; D is possibly TRBD1 (5 bases). The germline V gene has CDR1 MNHEY and CDR2 SVGEGT. V lost 2 bases, J lost 0 bases, and 19 bases lay in between. This CDR3 comprises 18 residues. The CDR3: CASSYPIQFGALNTEAFF. The CDR3 coding sequence is TGTGCCAGCAGTTACCCCATTCAATTTGGGGCCTTGAACACTGAAGCTTTCTTT.

This sequence joins TRBV2 and TRBJ1-2, with a possible D match to TRBD1 (6 bases). The CDR3 contains 12 residues. Germline CDR1 is SNHLY and CDR2 is FYNNEI. The V gene lost 11 bases and the J gene lost 0 bases, with 10 bases spanning the gap. CDR3 amino acids: CASRGSNYGYTF. The CDR3 bases are TGTGCCTCAAGGGGGTCTAACTATGGCTACACCTTC.

The chain joins TRBV5-1 to TRBJ1-2; D possibly corresponds to TRBD1 (6 bases). Germline V gene data show CDR1 as SGHRS and CDR2 as YFSETQ. The CDR3 consists of 13 residues. V was trimmed by 5 bases and J by 6 bases, leaving 14 bases between them. The CDR3 spells CASRGGTRDGYTF. The CDR3 coding sequence is TGCGCCAGCAGAGGGGGGACGCGCGATGGCTACACCTTC.

J is TRBJ2-7 and V is TRBV21-1; TRBD2, as called in the table, went unchecked against the DNA. TRBV21-1 is a pseudogene. This CDR3 has 15 amino acids. The CDR3 protein is CASSKGAKVAGEQYF. DNA of the CDR3: TGTGCCAGCAGCAAAGGGGCTAAGGTCGCGGGCGAGCAGTACTTC.

This clone was counted once. V usage is TRBV9 and J usage is TRBJ1-3, with D possibly TRBD1 on 5 matching bases. The CDR3 covers 15 residues. Trimming left V 5 bases short and J 0 bases short, with 12 bases between. Germline assignment: CDR1 SGDLS and CDR2 YYNGEE. The CDR3 nucleotides read TGTGCCAGCAGGGGACCTTCGGGCTCTGGAAACACCATATATTTT. Translating it yields CASRGPSGSGNTIYF.

This chain uses TRBV6-2 or TRBV6-3 with TRBJ2-5; D gene unclear. The germline V gene has CDR1 MNHEY and CDR2 SVGEGT. Trimming took off 6 bases at V and 0 bases at J, with 23 bases between the two ends. This CDR3 spans 18 amino acids. This CDR3 is CASSPTSPTLRNQETQYF. The CDR3 DNA sequence: TGTGCCAGCAGCCCCACCAGCCCTACGTTGAGGAACCAAGAGACCCAGTACTTC.

V is TRBV24-1 and J is TRBJ1-2; D ambiguous. This CDR3 contains 13 residues. V dropped 5 bases and J dropped 2 bases, with 8 bases sitting between them. CDR1 KGHDR and CDR2 SFDVKD come from the germline V gene. CDR3 amino acids: CATSAGLNYGYTF. CDR3 DNA sequence: TGTGCCACCAGTGCGGGTCTAAACTATGGCTACACCTTC.